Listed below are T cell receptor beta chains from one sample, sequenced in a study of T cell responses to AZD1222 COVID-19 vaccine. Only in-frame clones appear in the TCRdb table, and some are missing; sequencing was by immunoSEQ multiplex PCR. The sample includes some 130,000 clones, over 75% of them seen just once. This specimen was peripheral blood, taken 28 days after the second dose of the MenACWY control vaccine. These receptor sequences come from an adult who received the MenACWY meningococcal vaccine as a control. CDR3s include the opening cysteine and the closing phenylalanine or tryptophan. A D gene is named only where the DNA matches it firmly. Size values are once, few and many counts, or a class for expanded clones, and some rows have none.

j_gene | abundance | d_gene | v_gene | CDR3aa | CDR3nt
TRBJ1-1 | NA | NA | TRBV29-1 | CSVENSGTEAFF | TGCAGCGTTGAGAACAGCGGCACTGAAGCTTTCTTT
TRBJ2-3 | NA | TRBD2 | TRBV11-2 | CASSLDGLAGRAQYF | TGTGCCAGCAGCTTAGATGGGCTAGCGGGGAGGGCGCAGTATTTT
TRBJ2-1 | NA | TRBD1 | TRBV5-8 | CASSNDRGFRNEQFF | TGTGCCAGCAGCAACGACAGGGGGTTCCGTAATGAGCAGTTCTTC
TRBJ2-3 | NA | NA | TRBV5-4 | CASSLGGLSSTDTQYF | TGTGCCAGCAGCTTGGGGGGTCTTTCTAGCACAGATACGCAGTATTTT
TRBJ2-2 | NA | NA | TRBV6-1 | CASSVPLGGLANTGELFF | TGTGCCAGCAGTGTCCCCCTGGGGGGTTTAGCGAACACCGGGGAGCTGTTTTTT
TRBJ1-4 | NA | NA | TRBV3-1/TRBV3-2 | CASSLRPPRNEKLFF | TGTGCCAGCAGCCTTCGGCCCCCACGGAATGAAAAACTGTTTTTT
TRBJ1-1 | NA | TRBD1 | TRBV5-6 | CASSSAGTAERTEAFF | TGTGCCAGCAGCTCTGCCGGGACAGCCGAAAGGACTGAAGCTTTCTTT
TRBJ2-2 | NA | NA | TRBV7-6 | CASSLGTADPPGELFF | TGTGCCAGCAGCTTAGGGACAGCCGACCCTCCCGGGGAGCTGTTTTTT
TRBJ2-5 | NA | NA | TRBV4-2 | CASSQDSAVETQYF | TGTGCCAGCAGCCAAGATTCCGCAGTGGAGACCCAGTACTTC
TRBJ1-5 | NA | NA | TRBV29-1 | CSVAQNSNQPQHF | TGCAGCGTTGCACAGAATAGCAATCAGCCCCAGCATTTT
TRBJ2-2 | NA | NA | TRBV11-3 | CASSLELLGLAGELFF | TGTGCCAGCAGCTTAGAACTACTCGGGTTGGCCGGGGAGCTGTTTTTT
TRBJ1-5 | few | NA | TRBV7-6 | CASSLRSGQPQHF | TGTGCCAGCAGCTTAAGGTCCGGGCAGCCCCAGCATTTT
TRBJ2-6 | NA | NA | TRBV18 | CASSPRLPGHSSGANVLTF | TGTGCCAGCTCACCACGTCTTCCAGGCCATTCCTCTGGGGCCAACGTCCTGACTTTC
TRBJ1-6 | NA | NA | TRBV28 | CASTPGGLSYNSPLHF | TGTGCCAGCACCCCGGGGGGGTTGTCCTATAATTCACCCCTCCACTTT
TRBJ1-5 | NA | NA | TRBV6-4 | CATSQGINQPQHF | TGTGCCACCTCACAGGGTATCAATCAGCCCCAGCATTTT
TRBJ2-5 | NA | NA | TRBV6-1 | CASSDLGGLETQYF | TGTGCCAGCAGTGATTTGGGGGGCTTGGAGACCCAGTACTTC
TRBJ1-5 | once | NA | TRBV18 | CASSPGRDQPQHF | TGTGCCAGCTCACCAGGGAGGGATCAGCCCCAGCATTTT
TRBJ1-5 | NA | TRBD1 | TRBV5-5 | CASSLAGGDQPQHF | TGTGCCAGCAGCTTGGCAGGGGGTGATCAGCCCCAGCATTTT
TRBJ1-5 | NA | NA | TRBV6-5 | CASTPDTSAQHF | TGTGCCAGCACCCCCGACACCTCGGCCCAGCATTTT
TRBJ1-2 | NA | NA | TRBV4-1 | CASSSGGGANYGYTF | TGCGCCAGCAGCTCAGGAGGAGGAGCTAACTATGGCTACACCTTC
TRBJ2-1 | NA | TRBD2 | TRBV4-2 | CASTFGLAGGSSYNEQFF | TGTGCCAGCACCTTTGGACTAGCGGGAGGGAGCTCCTACAATGAGCAGTTCTTC
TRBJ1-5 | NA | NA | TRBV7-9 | CASSPGLEYGNQPQHF | TGTGCCAGCAGCCCGGGCTTAGAGTATGGCAATCAGCCCCAGCATTTT
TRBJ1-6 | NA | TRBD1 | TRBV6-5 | CASSPTGNSPLHF | TGTGCCAGCAGTCCGACAGGGAATTCACCCCTCCACTTT
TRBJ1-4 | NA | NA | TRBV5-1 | CASSLVARDEKLFF | TGCGCCAGCAGCTTGGTAGCCAGGGATGAAAAACTGTTTTTT
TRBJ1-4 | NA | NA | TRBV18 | CASSPGRDNEKLFF | TGTGCCAGCTCACCGGGACGGGATAATGAAAAACTGTTTTTT
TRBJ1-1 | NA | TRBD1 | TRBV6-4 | CASRKDRGSTEAFF | TGTGCCAGCAGAAAGGACAGGGGGTCCACTGAAGCTTTCTTT
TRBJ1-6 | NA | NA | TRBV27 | CASRSGNSYNSPLHF | TGTGCCAGCAGGTCAGGAAACTCCTATAATTCACCCCTCCACTTT
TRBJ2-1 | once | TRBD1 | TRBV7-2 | CASSHTSDRGNEQFF | TGTGCCAGCAGCCATACCTCCGACAGGGGCAATGAGCAGTTCTTC
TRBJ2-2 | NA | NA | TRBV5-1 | CASSGGAGRGGRSGEELFF | TGCGCCAGCAGCGGAGGGGCGGGCAGGGGAGGACGTTCCGGTGAGGAGCTGTTTTTT